These 25 T cell receptor beta chains came from one sample sequenced in a study of cytomegalovirus exposure and HLA in healthy donors. Vbeta (60) and Jbeta (13) primers were used in the PCR. This table comes from immunoSEQ multiplex PCR, and its TCRdb copy is limited to in-frame clones, with some not included. The sample yields 190,000 or so clones, less than 90% seen once. The specimen sequenced was PBMCs. The receptors were sampled from a man between 50 and 59 years old in good health and CMV-seronegative.

The chain recombines TRBV6-1 with TRBJ2-3; 9 bases are a match to TRBD2. V dropped 2 bases and J dropped 3; count of bases not matched to a gene: 9. Germline loops: CDR1 MNHNS, CDR2 SASEGT. CDR3 length: 17 amino acids. The CDR3 DNA follows: TGTGCCAGCAGTGAAAGTAGTAGCGGGAGTATAACAGATACGCAGTATTTT. Translated, it gives CASSESSSGSITDTQYF.

CDR3 DNA sequence: TGTGCCAGCAGCTCACACCCCTCCGGGACAGGGGGAGAAAAACTGTTTTTT. This sequence encodes CASSSHPSGTGGEKLFF. The chain carries TRBV7-2 and TRBJ1-4, with 11 bases that match TRBD1. V shed 4 bases and J 8 bases; nucleotides not matched to a gene: 12. CDR3 length: 17 amino acids. Germline V gives CDR1 SGHTA, CDR2 FQGNSA.

The chain uses TRBV9 and TRBJ1-4; 7 bases are shared with TRBD1. Losses at the gene ends were 6 bases for V and 7 bases for J; bases not matched to a gene: 15. The CDR3 is 16 residues long. Germline V gene data show CDR1 as SGDLS and CDR2 as YYNGEE. CDR3 sequence (DNA): TGTGCCAGCACGGGATCTTCAGGGGGGCGGTCTGAAAAACTGTTTTTT. Amino acid sequence: CASTGSSGGRSEKLFF.

The chain couples TRBV18 to TRBJ1-2; the match to TRBD1 covers 10 bases. Germline assignment: CDR1 KGHSH and CDR2 LQKENI. V lost 1 base to trimming and J lost 8 bases; unmatched junction nucleotides: 7. This CDR3 region has 15 residues. CDR3 region: CASSPRDRGTEGYTF. As DNA, the CDR3 is TGTGCCAGCTCACCACGGGACAGGGGCACAGAAGGCTACACCTTC.

The V and J genes are TRBV5-1 and TRBJ1-1, with D unresolved. This CDR3 region has 14 residues. With 6 bases removed from V and 6 bases from J, the gap between germline ends came to 18 bases. In germline, CDR1 is SGHRS, CDR2 YFSETQ. The CDR3 sequence is CASKEDFPLAEAFF. The CDR3 DNA follows: TGCGCCAGCAAGGAGGATTTTCCCCTTGCTGAAGCTTTCTTT.

As for this clone: One junction end does not reproduce the germline sequence, and a read error may be involved. The V call is TRBV5-1, the J call TRBJ2-7; a weak D match, TRBD1 (5 bases). Germline CDR1 is SGHRS and CDR2 is YFSETQ. The CDR3 is made up of 16 amino acids. In DNA form, the CDR3 reads TGCGCCGGCAGCTTGGTGGGGCAGGCCTACTTAGGCGAGCAGTACTTC. The encoded protein is CAGSLVGQAYLGEQYF.

The chain links TRBV4-1 to TRBJ1-2; possible D gene TRBD1, 5 bases. Germline lookup yields CDR1 MGHRA and CDR2 YSYEKL. Trimming removed 1 base at V and 6 bases at J, with 15 bases between. The CDR3 is made up of 15 amino acids. The chain's CDR3 is CASSQGARVVDGYTF. The CDR3 coding sequence is TGCGCCAGCAGCCAAGGAGCCAGGGTAGTTGATGGCTACACCTTC.

The chain links TRBV9 to TRBJ2-3; 7 nucleotides agree with TRBD1. Trimming took 3 bases from V and 4 from J; bases not matched to a gene: 5. CDR3 length equals 14 residues. Germline V gene sequence: CDR1 SGDLS, CDR2 YYNGEE. The CDR3 reads CASSARTGADTQYF. CDR3 nucleotides: TGTGCCAGCAGCGCTCGGACAGGAGCAGATACGCAGTATTTT. Combining the CDR3 with reference TRBV9 and TRBJ2-3 gives the whole variable domain DSGVTQTPKHLITATGQRVTLRCSPRSGDLSVYWYQQSLDQGLQFLIQYYNGEERAKGNILERFSAQQFPDLHSELNLSSLELGDSALYFCASSARTGADTQYFGPGTRLTVL.

V usage is TRBV19 and J usage is TRBJ2-7; 9 positions agree with TRBD1. V lost 7 bases to trimming and J lost 5 bases; unmatched junction nucleotides: 9. In germline, CDR1 is LNHDA, CDR2 SQIVND (reference sequence). The CDR3 extends over 14 amino acids. The CDR3 loop is CASNPGQGAHEQYF. CDR3 nucleotide sequence: TGTGCCAGTAACCCGGGACAGGGCGCCCACGAGCAGTACTTC.

The chain employs TRBV7-3 and TRBJ1-3; 7 bases align to TRBD1. V gave up 2 bases and J gave up 1 base; unmatched junction bases: 2. The CDR3 loop spans 15 amino acids. Germline V lookup: CDR1 SGHTA, CDR2 FQGTGA. CDR3 nucleotide sequence: TGTGCCAGCAGCTTAGGGGGACAGTCTGGAAACACCATATATTTT. It encodes CASSLGGQSGNTIYF.

This sequence joins TRBV28 and TRBJ1-2, with D maybe TRBD1 (5 bases). CDR1 and CDR2 (germline): MDHEN, SYDVKM. V was pared by 6 bases and J by 4 bases, with 12 bases between. CDR3 length: 13 amino acids. CDR3: CASRLDTGYGYTF. In DNA form, the CDR3 reads TGTGCCAGCAGGTTGGACACGGGCTATGGCTACACCTTC.

The CDR3 region has the DNA TGTGCCAGCAGCTTGGCCCCAGGTCGGAATGAGCAGTTCTTC. Translating it yields CASSLAPGRNEQFF. V is TRBV5-5 and J is TRBJ2-1; D uncertain. V was shortened by 0 bases and J by 7 bases, with 11 bases between the two germline ends. The CDR3 runs to 14 residues. Per the germline V gene, CDR1 is SGHKS and CDR2 is YYEKEE (reference sequence).

This clone is a singleton in its sample. This chain uses TRBV2 with TRBJ2-3; D is perhaps TRBD2 (6 bases). Germline values: CDR1 SNHLY, CDR2 FYNNEI. The CDR3 totals 14 residues. Trimming removed 6 bases from V and 4 bases from J, with 14 bases in between. CDR3 nucleotides: TGTGCCAGCAGCGTCCTAAGCGGGTCAGATACGCAGTATTTT. Its translation is CASSVLSGSDTQYF.

The chain carries TRBV19 and TRBJ2-6, with D perhaps matching TRBD2 (6 bases). Germline V CDR1 and CDR2: LNHDA, SQIVND (reference sequence). V lost 6 bases to trimming and J lost 1 base, with 10 bases between them. This CDR3 has 15 residues. This chain's CDR3 is CASRPAGSGANVLTF. The CDR3 DNA is TGTGCCAGTAGGCCGGCGGGATCTGGGGCCAACGTCCTGACTTTC.

The J gene is TRBJ2-5, the V gene TRBV5-1; 12 positions match TRBD1. Germline-derived CDR1 and CDR2 are SGHRS and YFSETQ. The J segment lost 5 bases and the V segment lost 6 bases, leaving 11 bases of the junction unmatched. The CDR3 has 16 amino acids. The CDR3 region is CASNSGTGGEWETQYF. CDR3 nucleotide sequence: TGCGCCAGCAATTCCGGGACAGGGGGCGAATGGGAGACCCAGTACTTC.

This chain connects TRBV7-2 to TRBJ2-7, with TRBD2 identical over 13 bases. The germline V gene encodes CDR1 SGHTA and CDR2 FQGNSA. There are 18 residues in the CDR3. With V trimmed by 2 bases and J by 0 bases, 7 bases remained unmatched. CDR3 in DNA: TGTGCCAGCAGCTTAACTAGCGGGGGGGGATCCCCCTCCTACGAGCAGTACTTC. This encodes CASSLTSGGGSPSYEQYF.

The chain is built from TRBV6-5 and TRBJ2-5; D unclear. Trimming left V 4 bases short and J 0 bases short, with 9 bases between. The CDR3 spans 14 residues. Looked up from germline, CDR1 is MNHEY and CDR2 is SVGAGI. CDR3 sequence reads: CASSSPGYQETQYF. Written as DNA, the CDR3 is TGTGCCAGCAGTTCCCCGGGTTACCAAGAGACCCAGTACTTC.

The rearrangement uses TRBV30 and TRBJ1-1; 10 bases are a match to TRBD1. Germline V gene lookup returns CDR1 GTSNPN and CDR2 SVGIG (reference sequence). The V segment lost 1 base and the J segment 10 bases; nucleotides outside the gene matches: 6. There are 13 residues in the CDR3. Here the CDR3 reads CAWSGQGADGAFF. As DNA, the CDR3 is TGTGCCTGGAGTGGACAGGGGGCTGACGGAGCTTTCTTT.

The V gene is TRBV27, the J gene TRBJ2-5; D gene unclear. CDR1 is MNHEY, CDR2 SMNVEV, per germline (reference sequence). This CDR3 region has 11 residues. V dropped 5 bases and J dropped 4 bases, with 5 bases sitting between them. CDR3 amino acids: CASSPRETQYF. The CDR3 bases are TGTGCCAGCAGTCCTCGAGAGACCCAGTACTTC.

The rearrangement links TRBV6-4 to TRBJ2-3, with a possible D match to TRBD2 (6 bases). Germline loops: CDR1 MRHNA, CDR2 SNTAGT. Trimming left V 2 bases short and J 6 bases short, with 9 bases between. The CDR3 contains 13 residues. The CDR3: CASSDEEGDTQYF. CDR3 DNA: TGTGCCAGCAGTGACGAGGAGGGCGATACGCAGTATTTT.

This sequence joins TRBV4-2 and TRBJ1-2; tentative D call: TRBD1 (6 bases). Germline lookup yields CDR1 LGHNA and CDR2 YNFKEQ. The CDR3 runs to 14 residues. V was pared by 5 bases and J by 7 bases, with 17 bases between. The CDR3 nucleotides read TGTGCCAGCAGCACACTGGACAGCTGGATTGGCTACACCTTC. This sequence encodes CASSTLDSWIGYTF.

The chain has TRBV7-2 and TRBJ2-7, with D tentatively TRBD1 (5 bases). The CDR3 extends over 18 amino acids. Germline CDR1 SGHTA, CDR2 FQGNSA. The V gene lost 1 base and the J gene lost 3 bases, with 22 bases spanning the gap. CDR3 nucleotide sequence: TGTGCCAGCAGCTTAGAAAGGGGTTCGTCCTTAGGCCTCTACGAGCAGTACTTC. This codes for CASSLERGSSLGLYEQYF.

This clone was observed once. The V and J genes are TRBV28 and TRBJ2-3; D is possibly TRBD1 (5 bases). This CDR3 has 16 amino acids. The V gene's germline CDR1 is MDHEN and CDR2 SYDVKM. V was trimmed by 6 bases and J by 4 bases, leaving 20 bases between them. CDR3 residues: CASSIYIGKGSDTQYF. For the CDR3, the DNA is TGTGCCAGCAGCATTTACATAGGAAAGGGGTCAGATACGCAGTATTTT.

V gene TRBV9 combines with J gene TRBJ2-1, with 8 bases that match TRBD2. This CDR3 has 15 amino acids. V gave up 3 bases and J gave up 2 bases; unmatched junction bases: 4. Germline CDR1 is SGDLS and CDR2 is YYNGEE. The CDR3 here is CASSALAGPYNEQFF. The DNA of the CDR3 is TGTGCCAGCAGCGCTTTAGCGGGACCCTACAATGAGCAGTTCTTC.

In this sample, this clone turned up once. The J gene is TRBJ2-7, the V gene TRBV6-5; 10 bases fit TRBD1. V shed 4 bases, J shed 3 bases, and the junction held 3 bases outside the gene matches. Per the germline V gene, CDR1 is MNHEY and CDR2 is SVGAGI. The CDR3 covers 14 residues. CDR3 residues: CASSLDRGIYEQYF. The CDR3 DNA sequence: TGTGCCAGCAGTTTGGACAGGGGGATCTACGAGCAGTACTTC.